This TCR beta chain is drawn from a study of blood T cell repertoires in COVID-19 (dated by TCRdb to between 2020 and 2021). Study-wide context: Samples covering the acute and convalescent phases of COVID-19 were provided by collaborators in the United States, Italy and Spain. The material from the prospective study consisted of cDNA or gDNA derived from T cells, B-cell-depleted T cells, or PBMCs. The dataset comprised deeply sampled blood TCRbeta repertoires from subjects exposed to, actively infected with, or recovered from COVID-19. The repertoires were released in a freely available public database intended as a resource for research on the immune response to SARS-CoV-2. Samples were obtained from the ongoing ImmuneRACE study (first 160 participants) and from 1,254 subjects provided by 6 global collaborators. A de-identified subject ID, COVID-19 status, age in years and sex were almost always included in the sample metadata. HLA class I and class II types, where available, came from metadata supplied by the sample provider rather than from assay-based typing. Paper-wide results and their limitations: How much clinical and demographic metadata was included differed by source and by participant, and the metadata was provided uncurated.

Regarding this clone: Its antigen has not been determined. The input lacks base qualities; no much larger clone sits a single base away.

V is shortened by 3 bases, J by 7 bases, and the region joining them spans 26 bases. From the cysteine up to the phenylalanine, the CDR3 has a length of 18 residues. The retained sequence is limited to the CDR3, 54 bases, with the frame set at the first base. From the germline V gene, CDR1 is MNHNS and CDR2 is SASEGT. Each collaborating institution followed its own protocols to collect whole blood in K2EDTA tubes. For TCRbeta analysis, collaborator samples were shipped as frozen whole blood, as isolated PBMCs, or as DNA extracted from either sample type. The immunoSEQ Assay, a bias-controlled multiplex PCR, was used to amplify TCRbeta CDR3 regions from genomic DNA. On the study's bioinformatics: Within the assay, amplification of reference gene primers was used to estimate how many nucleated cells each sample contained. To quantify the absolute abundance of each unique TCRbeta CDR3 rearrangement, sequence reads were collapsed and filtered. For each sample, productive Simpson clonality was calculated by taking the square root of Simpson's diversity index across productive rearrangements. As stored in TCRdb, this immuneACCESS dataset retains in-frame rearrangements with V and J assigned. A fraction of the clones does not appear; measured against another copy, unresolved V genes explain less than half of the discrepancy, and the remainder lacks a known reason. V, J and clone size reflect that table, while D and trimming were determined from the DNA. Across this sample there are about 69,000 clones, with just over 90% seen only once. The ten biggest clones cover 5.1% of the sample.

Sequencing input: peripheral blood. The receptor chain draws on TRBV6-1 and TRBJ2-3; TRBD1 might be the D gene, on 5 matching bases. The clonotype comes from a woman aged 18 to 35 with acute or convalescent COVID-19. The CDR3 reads CASSESSGAPSSLHTQYF. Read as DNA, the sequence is TGTGCCAGCAGTGAGTCAAGTGGGGCTCCATCAAGTCTACATACGCAGTATTTT.